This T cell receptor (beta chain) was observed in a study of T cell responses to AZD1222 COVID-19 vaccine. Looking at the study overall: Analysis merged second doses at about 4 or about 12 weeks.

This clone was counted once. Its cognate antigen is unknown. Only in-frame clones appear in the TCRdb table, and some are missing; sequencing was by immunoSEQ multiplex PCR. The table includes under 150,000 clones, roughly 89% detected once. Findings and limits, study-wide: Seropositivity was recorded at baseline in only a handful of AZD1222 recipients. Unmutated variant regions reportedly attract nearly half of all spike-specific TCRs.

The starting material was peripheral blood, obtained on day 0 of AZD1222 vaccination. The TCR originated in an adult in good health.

In nucleotides, the CDR3 is TGCGCCAGCAGCTTGGGGAGGGGCGGGGATGGCTACACCTTC. It codes for CASSLGRGGDGYTF. The chain is built from TRBV5-1 and TRBJ1-2; D perhaps matches TRBD1 (5 bases). Germline V lookup: CDR1 SGHRS, CDR2 YFSETQ. The length of the CDR3 is 14 residues. Trimming stripped 0 bases from V and 6 bases from J, with 12 bases between.